Listed here are 20 T cell receptor beta chains from one sample, sequenced in a study of shared clonotypes between healthy human individuals. Method: immunoSEQ multiplex PCR; TCRdb's copy keeps in-frame clones and lacks some. This table has about 610,000 clones, more than 95% appearing once. The sequencing input was naive CD4+ T cells sorted from blood. The sample's subset: CD45RA+ positively selected. The receptor set was obtained from a woman in her twenties or thirties in good health.

This chain links TRBV29-1 with TRBJ2-3; D not resolved. Germline assignment: CDR1 SQVTM and CDR2 ANQGSEA. CDR3 size: 13 residues. V lost 5 bases to trimming and J lost 4 bases, with 13 bases between them. CDR3: CSVQHPGSDTQYF. CDR3 DNA sequence: TGCAGCGTTCAACACCCCGGATCAGATACGCAGTATTTT.

The rearrangement links TRBV28 to TRBJ1-4; D ambiguous. The CDR3 is 11 residues long. V dropped 8 bases and J dropped 8 bases, with 9 bases sitting between them. The germline CDR1 and CDR2 sequences are MDHEN and SYDVKM. CDR3: CASRIREKLFF. DNA of the CDR3: TGTGCCAGCCGAATCCGGGAAAAACTGTTTTTT.

The chain employs TRBV27 and TRBJ2-7; 11 nucleotides agree with TRBD2. This CDR3 has 15 residues. Germline V lookup: CDR1 MNHEY, CDR2 SMNVEV (reference sequence). Trimming at V came to 2 bases and at J to 5 bases, leaving 5 bases not matched to a gene. The DNA of the CDR3 is TGTGCCAGCAGTTTAAAGGTAGCGGGAGGGCACGAGCAGTACTTC. It is translated as CASSLKVAGGHEQYF.

The chain links TRBV6-5 to TRBJ1-5, with D perhaps matching TRBD1 (6 bases). V was trimmed by 11 bases and J by 5 bases, leaving 19 bases between them. The CDR3 length is 14 residues. From germline, CDR1 is MNHEY and CDR2 SVGAGI. CDR3 DNA sequence: TGTGCCGCCGGCAGCGGGGGCGGCCATCAGCCCCAGCATTTT. Its protein is CAAGSGGGHQPQHF.

In its sample, this clone was seen once. This chain links TRBV28 with TRBJ2-1, with TRBD2 identical over 11 bases. The germline CDR1 and CDR2 sequences are MDHEN and SYDVKM. This CDR3 contains 14 residues. V lost 3 bases and J lost 8; bases outside the gene matches: 3. This CDR3 is CASSFSGRVDEQFF. For the CDR3, the DNA is TGTGCCAGCAGTTTTAGCGGGAGGGTAGATGAGCAGTTCTTC.

This chain links TRBV21-1 with TRBJ2-7; the table's D gene call, TRBD2, was not cross checked with the DNA. TRBV21-1 represents a pseudogene. CDR3 length: 18 residues. The CDR3 region has the DNA TGTGCCAGCAGCAACCCAACGCGGACTAGCGGGATCGTCAGCGAGCAGTACTTC. Residues: CASSNPTRTSGIVSEQYF.

The chain has TRBV28 and TRBJ1-2, with 7 nucleotides matching TRBD1. Germline-derived CDR1 and CDR2 are MDHEN and SYDVKM. This CDR3 contains 13 residues. Trimming at V came to 8 bases and at J to 8 bases, leaving 11 bases not matched to a gene. CDR3 in DNA: TGTGCCAGCGGTGGGACAGCGAGGGGGGGCTACACCTTC. Protein: CASGGTARGGYTF.

The gene calls are TRBV27 and TRBJ2-2, with 9 bases aligning to TRBD2. There are 19 residues in the CDR3. The V gene's germline CDR1 is MNHEY and CDR2 SMNVEV (reference sequence). The J segment lost 5 bases and the V segment lost 6 bases, leaving 19 bases of the junction unmatched. Written as DNA, the CDR3 is TGTGCCAGCAGCCTACGGACTAGCGCAAGCCCCTTTGGGACCGGGGAGCTGTTTTTT. This sequence encodes CASSLRTSASPFGTGELFF.

The chain has TRBV2 and TRBJ1-1; TRBD1 matches at 7 bases. The CDR3 totals 17 residues. The germline gives CDR1 SNHLY, CDR2 FYNNEI. Trimming cost V 5 bases and J 0 bases; bases outside gene matches: 12. Here the CDR3 DNA reads TGTGCCAGCAGTAGGTGGGAAGGGGGCCCAATGAACACTGAAGCTTTCTTT. Protein sequence: CASSRWEGGPMNTEAFF.

V and J are TRBV11-2 and TRBJ1-1; D call uncertain. The CDR3 contains 12 residues. Germline CDR1 and CDR2: SGHAT and FQNNGV. Between the trimmed V and J ends, which lost 2 bases and 8 bases, there was a span of 9 bases. Here the CDR3 DNA reads TGTGCCAGCAGCTTATCCCCTGTGGAAGCTTTCTTT. Amino acids: CASSLSPVEAFF. The full variable domain, rest sourced from reference TRBV11-2 and TRBJ1-1, is EAGVAQSPRYKIIEKRQSVAFWCNPISGHATLYWYQQILGQGPKLLIQFQNNGVVDDSQLPKDRFSAERLKGVDSTLKIQPAKLEDSAVYLCASSLSPVEAFFGQGTRLTVV.

The rearrangement uses TRBV7-8 and TRBJ1-5; 11 nucleotides agree with TRBD1. J lost 7 bases, V lost 5 bases, and 7 bases had no gene match. The CDR3 sequence is 15 residues long. Germline CDR1 SGHVS, CDR2 FQNEAQ. The CDR3 reads CASSKDRGRLQPQHF. The CDR3 region has the DNA TGTGCCAGCAGCAAGGACAGGGGGCGGCTACAGCCCCAGCATTTT.

J is TRBJ2-1 and V is TRBV19; D is perhaps TRBD1 or TRBD2 (6 bases each). Trimming left V 7 bases short and J 1 base short, with 17 bases between. The germline CDR1 and CDR2 sequences are LNHDA and SQIVND (reference sequence). The length of the CDR3 is 16 residues. The CDR3: CASKGGSSGSYNEQFF. The CDR3 coding sequence is TGTGCCAGTAAGGGGGGCTCGAGCGGATCCTACAATGAGCAGTTCTTC.

In the case of this clone: Additional DNA sequences in this sample encode the identical CDR3. The chain employs TRBV10-3 and TRBJ2-7, with 7 bases aligning to TRBD1. J was trimmed by 6 bases and V by 0 bases; bases with no gene match: 8. The germline V gene encodes CDR1 ENHRY and CDR2 SYGVKD. This CDR3 is 15 amino acids long. The CDR3 DNA sequence: TGTGCCATCAGTGAGTCATGGACAGGAGGCGGCGAGCAGTACTTC. Protein: CAISESWTGGGEQYF.

V and J are TRBV28 and TRBJ1-5, with a possible D match to TRBD1 (6 bases). Trimming stripped 5 bases from V and 0 bases from J, with 14 bases between. The CDR3 contains 16 residues. Germline lookup yields CDR1 MDHEN and CDR2 SYDVKM. The CDR3 DNA is TGTGCCAGCAGTACTAGGGGGACTGTTAGCAATCAGCCCCAGCATTTT. Translating it yields CASSTRGTVSNQPQHF.

CDR3 sequence reads: CASSQEWSGSPLHF. The CDR3 nucleotides read TGCGCCAGCAGCCAAGAATGGTCCGGCTCACCCCTCCACTTT. The genes are TRBV4-1 and TRBJ1-6, with no clear D. The germline CDR1 and CDR2 sequences are MGHRA and YSYEKL. The CDR3 loop spans 14 amino acids. Trimming removed 0 bases at V and 10 bases at J, with 10 bases between.

The CDR3 nucleotides read TGTGCCAGCAGCGTAGGGGGGAGGGCAGATACGCAGTATTTT. This translates into CASSVGGRADTQYF. This chain joins TRBV9 and TRBJ2-3; 7 nucleotides align to TRBD2. The CDR3 contains 14 residues. V dropped 0 bases and J dropped 4; count of bases not matched to a gene: 2. The V gene's germline CDR1 is SGDLS and CDR2 YYNGEE.

V is TRBV28 and J is TRBJ1-5; tentative D call: TRBD1 (5 bases). Germline CDR1 MDHEN, CDR2 SYDVKM. Trimming took 7 bases from V and 9 from J, leaving 13 bases between them. The length of the CDR3 is 12 residues. The CDR3 DNA reads as TGTGCCAGCAATCCTCGGAGGGGGCCCCAGCATTTT. Its translation: CASNPRRGPQHF.

This clone was detected once. V usage is TRBV19 and J usage is TRBJ2-4; no clear D. Trimming left V 0 bases short and J 4 bases short, with 4 bases between. CDR1 and CDR2 (germline): LNHDA, SQIVND (reference sequence). The CDR3 sequence is 13 residues long. This CDR3 is CASSIDTKNIQYF. The CDR3 coding sequence is TGTGCCAGTAGTATAGATACGAAAAACATTCAGTACTTC.

This chain links TRBV9 with TRBJ2-1; tentative D call: TRBD1 (5 bases). V gave up 6 bases and J gave up 0 bases, with 16 bases separating them. CDR3 size: 16 residues. Germline CDR1 reads SGDLS; CDR2 reads YYNGEE. CDR3: CASTLGAVSSYNEQFF. The CDR3 DNA is TGTGCCAGCACCCTTGGGGCGGTTAGCTCCTACAATGAGCAGTTCTTC. The complete variable domain, with remaining parts taken from reference TRBV9 and TRBJ2-1, reads DSGVTQTPKHLITATGQRVTLRCSPRSGDLSVYWYQQSLDQGLQFLIQYYNGEERAKGNILERFSAQQFPDLHSELNLSSLELGDSALYFCASTLGAVSSYNEQFFGPGTRLTVL.

This chain connects TRBV11-2 to TRBJ2-6, with unresolved D. This CDR3 region has 18 residues. Deletions cut 5 bases from V and 5 bases from J, with 22 bases between. The germline V gene has CDR1 SGHAT and CDR2 FQNNGV. DNA for the CDR3: TGTGCCAGCAGCAATCCAATCAAGCAACAAAGTCGGGCCAACGTCCTGACTTTC. Its translation: CASSNPIKQQSRANVLTF.